These 16 T cell receptor beta chains came from one sample sequenced in a study of cytomegalovirus exposure and HLA in healthy donors. PCR involved 60 Vbeta and 13 Jbeta primers. Clones were read by immunoSEQ multiplex PCR, and TCRdb kept only the in-frame ones, dropping some. In the table there are about 180,000 clones, roughly 75% of which are singletons. The sample taken for sequencing was PBMCs. The receptor source for this set is a woman aged 25 to 39 in good health and CMV-seronegative.

The chain links TRBV7-9 to TRBJ1-2; 9 bases fit TRBD1. Germline CDR1 is SEHNR and CDR2 is FQNEAQ (reference sequence). The CDR3 contains 18 residues. The J segment lost 4 bases and the V segment lost 2 bases, leaving 14 bases of the junction unmatched. CDR3 in amino acids: CASSLRAIPGTGLYGYTF. The CDR3 DNA reads as TGTGCCAGCAGCTTAAGAGCTATTCCCGGGACAGGGCTCTATGGCTACACCTTC.

This chain joins TRBV10-3 and TRBJ2-3, with D perhaps matching TRBD2 (6 bases). V lost 3 bases, J lost 2 bases, and 15 bases lay in between. Per the germline V gene, CDR1 is ENHRY and CDR2 is SYGVKD. The CDR3 is made up of 16 amino acids. This CDR3 reads CAISDESRGNTDTQYF. For the CDR3, the DNA is TGTGCCATCAGTGATGAGAGTCGGGGGAACACAGATACGCAGTATTTT.

The chain uses TRBV7-2 and TRBJ2-3; 9 bases agree with TRBD2. This CDR3 has 16 residues. Per the germline V gene, CDR1 is SGHTA and CDR2 is FQGNSA. Trimming cost V 4 bases and J 3 bases; bases outside gene matches: 8. For the CDR3, the DNA is TGTGCCAGCAGCTCCCGTAGCGGGGGTGTGACAGATACGCAGTATTTT. Translated: CASSSRSGGVTDTQYF.

This chain uses TRBV2 with TRBJ2-3, with 9 bases aligning to TRBD2. Trimming removed 0 bases from V and 5 bases from J; junction bases left unmatched: 3. CDR1 and CDR2 (germline): SNHLY, FYNNEI. The CDR3 covers 15 residues. CDR3 in DNA: TGTGCCAGCAGTGAAGCGGGACTAGCTGGAGATACGCAGTATTTT. It yields the protein CASSEAGLAGDTQYF.

V and J are TRBV19 and TRBJ1-2, with D possibly TRBD1 on 5 matching bases. The CDR3 runs to 15 residues. V lost 3 bases, J lost 4 bases, and 15 bases lay in between. CDR1 and CDR2 from the germline V gene are LNHDA and SQIVND (reference sequence). The CDR3: CASSMVGAGGYGYTF. Here the CDR3 DNA reads TGTGCCAGTAGTATGGTAGGGGCTGGTGGCTATGGCTACACCTTC.

The chain uses TRBV7-8 and TRBJ1-4, with D maybe TRBD1 (5 bases). Germline loops: CDR1 SGHVS, CDR2 FQNEAQ. Trimming took 0 bases from V and 9 from J, leaving 14 bases between them. The CDR3 extends over 15 amino acids. The DNA for the CDR3 is TGTGCCAGCAGCTTAGCGCGGACACTCGGCAAAAAACTGTTTTTT. Encoded protein: CASSLARTLGKKLFF.

The rearrangement uses TRBV6-5 and TRBJ2-1; a possible D gene is TRBD2 (7 bases). Germline loops: CDR1 MNHEY, CDR2 SVGAGI. With 0 bases removed from V and 8 bases from J, the gap between germline ends came to 17 bases. This CDR3 contains 16 residues. Written as DNA, the CDR3 is TGTGCCAGCAGTTACTCCCCTTGGGGGGGGGCCTATGAGCAGTTCTTC. Its protein product is CASSYSPWGGAYEQFF.

The CDR3 DNA is TGTGCCAGTAGTATTACAGGGGGAAGCGAAAAACTGTTTTTT. Its protein is CASSITGGSEKLFF. The V call is TRBV19, the J call TRBJ1-4, with TRBD1 matching 8 bases. Germline V gene lookup returns CDR1 LNHDA and CDR2 SQIVND (reference sequence). The CDR3 runs to 14 residues. V dropped 3 bases and J dropped 8; count of bases not matched to a gene: 5.

The rearrangement uses TRBV5-1 and TRBJ1-1; a possible D gene is TRBD1 (5 bases). The germline CDR1 and CDR2 sequences are SGHRS and YFSETQ. V gave up 5 bases and J gave up 0 bases, with 14 bases separating them. This CDR3 has 15 residues. In nucleotides, the CDR3 is TGCGCCAGCAGACCGTTTGGGGGGGTGAACACTGAAGCTTTCTTT. This gives the protein CASRPFGGVNTEAFF. Full variable domain (remainder filled in from reference TRBV5-1 and TRBJ1-1): KAGVTQTPRYLIKTRGQQVTLSCSPISGHRSVSWYQQTPGQGLQFLFEYFSETQRNKGNFPGRFSGRQFSNSRSEMNVSTLELGDSALYLCASRPFGGVNTEAFFGQGTRLTVV.

This clone was counted between two and nine times. The CDR3 spells CASLRGTGVSGYTF. CDR3 nucleotide sequence: TGTGCCAGTCTAAGGGGGACAGGGGTATCAGGCTACACCTTC. The genes are TRBV6-1 and TRBJ1-2, with TRBD1 matching 10 bases. Unmatched junction bases numbered 12, after V lost 9 bases and J lost 8 bases. This CDR3 spans 14 amino acids. Per germline, CDR1 MNHNS and CDR2 SASEGT.

The sample holds one count of this clone. The rearrangement links TRBV18 to TRBJ2-1; 8 nucleotides align to TRBD2. The germline V gene has CDR1 KGHSH and CDR2 LQKENI. V lost 0 bases and J lost 2; bases outside the gene matches: 6. The CDR3 totals 17 residues. The CDR3 DNA reads TGTGCCAGCTCACCACCCCCAGCGGGGGTTCCCTACAATGAGCAGTTCTTC. Residues: CASSPPPAGVPYNEQFF.

The V gene is TRBV30, the J gene TRBJ1-5; D is perhaps TRBD1 (5 bases). The CDR3 runs 13 residues. Germline lookup yields CDR1 GTSNPN and CDR2 SVGIG (reference sequence). Trimming removed 1 base at V and 5 bases at J, with 9 bases between. CDR3 nucleotide sequence: TGTGCCTGGAGTGACGTAGGGGATCAGCCCCAGCATTTT. Translated, it gives CAWSDVGDQPQHF.

The rearrangement uses TRBV30 and TRBJ1-6; weak D call: TRBD1 (5 bases). CDR3 length equals 14 residues. V was clipped by 1 base and J by 4 bases, with 8 bases between them. CDR1 GTSNPN and CDR2 SVGIG come from the germline V gene (reference sequence). CDR3: CAWSGGLYNSPLHF. The CDR3 DNA reads as TGTGCCTGGAGTGGGGGACTGTATAATTCACCCCTCCACTTT.

This clone was detected only once. The V call is TRBV7-6, the J call TRBJ1-4; D gene uncertain. This CDR3 comprises 17 residues. V lost 0 bases to trimming and J lost 3 bases, with 14 bases between them. CDR1 and CDR2 (germline): SGHVS, FNYEAQ. The CDR3 here is CASSLALGGLSNEKLFF. The CDR3 coding sequence is TGTGCCAGCAGCTTAGCGCTAGGAGGGCTTTCTAATGAAAAACTGTTTTTT.

The chain recombines TRBV18 with TRBJ2-1, with 9 bases that match TRBD1. There are 15 residues in the CDR3. The V gene end was trimmed by 2 bases and the J gene end by 3 bases; junction bases not matched to a gene: 2. Germline V lookup: CDR1 KGHSH, CDR2 LQKENI. CDR3 DNA: TGTGCCAGCTCACCAAGGGACAGGGACTACAATGAGCAGTTCTTC. It translates to CASSPRDRDYNEQFF.

This clone was observed a few times. The chain employs TRBV5-1 and TRBJ2-3, with 9 nucleotides matching TRBD1. Germline values: CDR1 SGHRS, CDR2 YFSETQ. Unmatched junction bases numbered 5, after V lost 4 bases and J lost 2 bases. This CDR3 contains 15 residues. Written as DNA, the CDR3 is TGCGCCAGCAGCAAAAGGACAGGGGACACAGATACGCAGTATTTT. Its protein is CASSKRTGDTDTQYF.